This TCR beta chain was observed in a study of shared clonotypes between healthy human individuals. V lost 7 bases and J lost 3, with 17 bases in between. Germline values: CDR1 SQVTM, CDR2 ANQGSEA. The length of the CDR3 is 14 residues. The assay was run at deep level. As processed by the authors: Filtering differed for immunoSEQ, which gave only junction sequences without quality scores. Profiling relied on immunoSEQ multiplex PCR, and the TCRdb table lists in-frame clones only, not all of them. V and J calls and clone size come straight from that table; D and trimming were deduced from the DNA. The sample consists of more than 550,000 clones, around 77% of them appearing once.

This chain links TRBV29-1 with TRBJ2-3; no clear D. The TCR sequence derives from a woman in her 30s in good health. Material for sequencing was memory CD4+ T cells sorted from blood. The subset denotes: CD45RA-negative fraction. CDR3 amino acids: CSARDSGGTDTQYF. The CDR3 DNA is TGCAGCGCCAGAGACTCGGGCGGTACAGATACGCAGTATTTT.